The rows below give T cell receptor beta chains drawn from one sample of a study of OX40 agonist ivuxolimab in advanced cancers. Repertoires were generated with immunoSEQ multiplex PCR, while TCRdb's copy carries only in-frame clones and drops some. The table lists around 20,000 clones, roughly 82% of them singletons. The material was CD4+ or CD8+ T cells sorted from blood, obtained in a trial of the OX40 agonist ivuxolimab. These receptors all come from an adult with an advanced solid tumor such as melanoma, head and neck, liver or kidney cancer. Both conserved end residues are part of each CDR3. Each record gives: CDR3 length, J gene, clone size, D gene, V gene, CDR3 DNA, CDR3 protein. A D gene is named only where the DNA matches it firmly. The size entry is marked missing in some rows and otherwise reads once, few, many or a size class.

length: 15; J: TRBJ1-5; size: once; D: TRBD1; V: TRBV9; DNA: TGTGCCAGCAGCGCAGGACAGGGAGGCAATCAGCCCCAGCATTTT; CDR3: CASSAGQGGNQPQHF
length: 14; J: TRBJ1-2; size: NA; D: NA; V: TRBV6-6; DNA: TGTGCCAGCAGGCTACTGGGGGGCGAGGGTGGCTACACCTTC; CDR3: CASRLLGGEGGYTF
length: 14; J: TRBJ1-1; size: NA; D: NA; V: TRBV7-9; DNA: TGTGCCAGCAGGCGTCCCGGGGCAAACACTGAAGCTTTCTTT; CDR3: CASRRPGANTEAFF
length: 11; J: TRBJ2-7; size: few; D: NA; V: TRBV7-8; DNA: TGTGCCAGCAGCTTAGTCCACGAGCAGTACTTC; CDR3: CASSLVHEQYF
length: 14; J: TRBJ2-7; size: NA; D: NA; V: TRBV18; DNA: TGTGCCAGCTCACAGTTTAGGGACTCCTACGAGCAGTACTTC; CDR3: CASSQFRDSYEQYF
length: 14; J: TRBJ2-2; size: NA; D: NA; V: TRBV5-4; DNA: TGTGCCAGCAGCTTGGTGAAGTACACCGGGGAGCTGTTTTTT; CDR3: CASSLVKYTGELFF
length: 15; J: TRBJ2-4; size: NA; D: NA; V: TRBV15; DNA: TGTGCCACCAGCAGAGTTACGGCGGCCAAAAACATTCAGTACTTC; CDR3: CATSRVTAAKNIQYF
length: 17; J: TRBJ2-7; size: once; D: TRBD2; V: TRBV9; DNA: TGTGCCAGCAGTCCAGAATCCCCTAGCGGGGGGGCCCACGAGCAGTACTTC; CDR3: CASSPESPSGGAHEQYF
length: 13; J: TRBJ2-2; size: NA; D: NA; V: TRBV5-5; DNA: TGTGCCAGCAGCTTCGCTCCCACCGGGGAGCTGTTTTTT; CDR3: CASSFAPTGELFF
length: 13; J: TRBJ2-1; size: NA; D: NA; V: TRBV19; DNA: TGTGCCAGTAGTAAGGGGCCTGGCAATGAGCAGTTCTTC; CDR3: CASSKGPGNEQFF
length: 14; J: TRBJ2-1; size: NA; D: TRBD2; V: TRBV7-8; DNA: TGTGCCAGCAGCTTAAACGGGGGGTACAATGAGCAGTTCTTC; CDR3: CASSLNGGYNEQFF
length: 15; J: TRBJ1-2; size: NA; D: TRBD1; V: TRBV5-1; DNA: TGCGCCAGCAGCCGGGGACAGGGGGAGAACTATGGCTACACCTTC; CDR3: CASSRGQGENYGYTF
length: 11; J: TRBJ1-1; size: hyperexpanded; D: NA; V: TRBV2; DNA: TGTGCCAGCACCTACGCCACTGAAGCTTTCTTT; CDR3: CASTYATEAFF
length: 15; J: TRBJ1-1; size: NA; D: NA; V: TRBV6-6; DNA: TGTGCCAGCAGTTACGGGCGGACCAGGGACACTGAAGCTTTCTTT; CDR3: CASSYGRTRDTEAFF
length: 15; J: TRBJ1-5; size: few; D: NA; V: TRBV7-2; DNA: TGTGCCAGCAGCGAACAGGGCTATAGCAATCAGCCCCAGCATTTT; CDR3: CASSEQGYSNQPQHF
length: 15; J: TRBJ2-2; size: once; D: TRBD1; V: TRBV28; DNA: TGTGCCAGCAGTTTACCCACAGGGGCAACCGGGGAGCTGTTTTTT; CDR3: CASSLPTGATGELFF
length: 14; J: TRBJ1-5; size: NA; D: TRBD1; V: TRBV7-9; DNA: TGTGCCAGCAGCCTGACAGGGGGCAATCAGCCCCAGCATTTT; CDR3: CASSLTGGNQPQHF
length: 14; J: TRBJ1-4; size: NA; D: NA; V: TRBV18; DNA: TGTGCCAGCTCAATGGGAGGCAGTAATGAAAAACTGTTTTTT; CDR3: CASSMGGSNEKLFF
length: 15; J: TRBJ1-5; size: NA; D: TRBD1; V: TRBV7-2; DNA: TGTGCCAGCAGCTTACAGGGGGTAATCGATCAGCCCCAGCATTTT; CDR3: CASSLQGVIDQPQHF
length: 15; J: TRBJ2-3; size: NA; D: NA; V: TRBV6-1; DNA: TGTGCCAGCAGTGAAGCGCGTAGACAGATGAATACGCAGTATTTT; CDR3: CASSEARRQMNTQYF
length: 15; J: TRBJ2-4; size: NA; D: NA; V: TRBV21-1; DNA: TGTGCCAGCAGGGAGACAGGGGGCGGCAAAAACATTCAGTACTTC; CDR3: CASRETGGGKNIQYF
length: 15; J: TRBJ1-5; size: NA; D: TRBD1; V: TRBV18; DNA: TGTGCCAGCTCATCCCGGGACAGGGAAACTCAGCCCCAGCATTTT; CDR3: CASSSRDRETQPQHF
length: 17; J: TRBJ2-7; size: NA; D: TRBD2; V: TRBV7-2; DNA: TGTGCCAGCAGCCTAAGGTCCCGGACTCATCCGGGGGGCGAGCAGTACTTC; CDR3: CASSLRSRTHPGGEQYF
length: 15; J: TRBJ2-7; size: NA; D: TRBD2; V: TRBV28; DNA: TGTGCCAGCAGCCAACCCACTAGCGAGGGTAACGAGCAGTACTTC; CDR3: CASSQPTSEGNEQYF
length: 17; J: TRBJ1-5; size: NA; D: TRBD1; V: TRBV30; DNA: TGTGCCTGGAGTGTAACCCGGACAGGGGGAGGTGGTCAGCCCCAGCATTTT; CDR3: CAWSVTRTGGGGQPQHF
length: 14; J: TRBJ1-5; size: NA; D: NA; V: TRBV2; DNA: TGTGCCAGCAGTACCCAGGGGAGCGGGCAGCCCCAGCATTTT; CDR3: CASSTQGSGQPQHF
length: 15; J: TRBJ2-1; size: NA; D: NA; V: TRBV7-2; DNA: TGTGCCAGCAGCTTAGGGAGTAGCTCCTACAATGAGCAGTTCTTC; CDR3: CASSLGSSSYNEQFF
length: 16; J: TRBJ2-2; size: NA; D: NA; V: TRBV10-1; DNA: TGCGCCAGCAGTGAGTTCGTTGGACGGAACACCGGGGAGCTGTTTTTT; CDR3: CASSEFVGRNTGELFF
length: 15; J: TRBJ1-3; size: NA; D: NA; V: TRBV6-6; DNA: TGTGCCAGCAGGCCCGACACCATCTCTGGAAACACCATATATTTT; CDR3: CASRPDTISGNTIYF
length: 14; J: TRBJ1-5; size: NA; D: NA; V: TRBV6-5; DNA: TGTGCCAGCAGTTACCCCGGCCCCAATCAGCCCCAGCATTTT; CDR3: CASSYPGPNQPQHF
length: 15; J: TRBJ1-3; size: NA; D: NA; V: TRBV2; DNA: TGTGCCAGCAGTCTGACAGGAGCCTCTGGAAACACCATATATTTT; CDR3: CASSLTGASGNTIYF
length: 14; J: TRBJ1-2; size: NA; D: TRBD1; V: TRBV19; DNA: TGTGCCAGTAGTATGGGACAGAGGCACTATGGCTACACCTTC; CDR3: CASSMGQRHYGYTF
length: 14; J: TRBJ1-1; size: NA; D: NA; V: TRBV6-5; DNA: TGTGCCAGCAGTTTCAGTCCTTTGAACACTGAAGCTTTCTTT; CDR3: CASSFSPLNTEAFF
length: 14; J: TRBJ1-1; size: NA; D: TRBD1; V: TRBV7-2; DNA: TGTGCCAGCAGCTCAGGGGACAGCCACACTGAAGCTTTCTTT; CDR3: CASSSGDSHTEAFF
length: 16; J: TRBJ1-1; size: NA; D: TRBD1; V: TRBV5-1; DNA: TGCGCCAGCAGCCAGGTTTCCGGGACAGGGAGACGGTCGACTTTCTTT; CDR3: CASSQVSGTGRRSTFF
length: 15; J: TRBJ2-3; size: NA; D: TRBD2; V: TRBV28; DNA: TGTGCCAGCAGTTTAGCGGGAGGGCCAGTCCATACGCAGTATTTT; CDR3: CASSLAGGPVHTQYF
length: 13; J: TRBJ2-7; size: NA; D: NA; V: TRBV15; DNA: TGTGCCACCAGCGGCCAGCTATCCTACGAGCAGTACTTC; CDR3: CATSGQLSYEQYF
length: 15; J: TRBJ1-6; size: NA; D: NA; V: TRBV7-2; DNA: TGTGCCAGCAGCTTAGTTCGTGAATCCTCATCACCCCTCCACTTT; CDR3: CASSLVRESSSPLHF
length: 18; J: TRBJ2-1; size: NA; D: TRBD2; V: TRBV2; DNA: TGTGCCAGCAGTGAGACTAGCGGGAGTATCTTCCGAGACAATGAGCAGTTCTTC; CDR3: CASSETSGSIFRDNEQFF
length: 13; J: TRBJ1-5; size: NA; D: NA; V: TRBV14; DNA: TGTGCCAGCAGCCAAGAAGGCAATCAGCCCCAGCATTTT; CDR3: CASSQEGNQPQHF
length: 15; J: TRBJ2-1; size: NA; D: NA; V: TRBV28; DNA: TGTGCCAGCAGTCTCACACCGTTATCCTACAATGAGCAGTTCTTC; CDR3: CASSLTPLSYNEQFF
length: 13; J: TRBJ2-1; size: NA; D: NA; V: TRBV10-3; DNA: TGTGCCATCAGGTCTTGGGGGAACAATGAGCAGTTCTTC; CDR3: CAIRSWGNNEQFF
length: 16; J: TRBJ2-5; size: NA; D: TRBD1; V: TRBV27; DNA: TGTGCCAGCAGTTTATCCCGGACAGGTCCGCAAGAGACCCAGTACTTC; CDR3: CASSLSRTGPQETQYF
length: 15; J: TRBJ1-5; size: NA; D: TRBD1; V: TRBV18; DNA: TGTGCCAGCTCACCGGGACAGTTTAGCAATCAGCCCCAGCATTTT; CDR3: CASSPGQFSNQPQHF
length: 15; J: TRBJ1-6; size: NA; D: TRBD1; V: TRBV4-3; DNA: TGCGCCAGCAGCCCCCTGACAGGGTCAAGGTCACCCCTCCACTTT; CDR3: CASSPLTGSRSPLHF
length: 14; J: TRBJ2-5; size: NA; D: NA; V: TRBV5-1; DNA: TGCGCCAGCAGCTTCGGACAGACAAAAGAGACCCAGTACTTC; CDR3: CASSFGQTKETQYF
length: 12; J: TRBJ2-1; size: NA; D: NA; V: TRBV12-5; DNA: TGTGCTAGTGGTGGATTGGAGAATGAGCAGTTCTTC; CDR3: CASGGLENEQFF
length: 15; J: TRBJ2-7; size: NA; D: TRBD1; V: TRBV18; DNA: TGTGCCAGCTCACCTCGGACAGGGCCCGAGAGCGAGCAGTACTTC; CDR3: CASSPRTGPESEQYF
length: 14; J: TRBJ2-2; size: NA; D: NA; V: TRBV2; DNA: TGTGCCAGCAGTCCGGACAGATACACCGGGGAGCTGTTTTTT; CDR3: CASSPDRYTGELFF
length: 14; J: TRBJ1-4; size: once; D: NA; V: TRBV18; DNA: TGTGCCAGCTCATCAAGGGGTGAGAGTGAAAAACTGTTTTTT; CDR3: CASSSRGESEKLFF
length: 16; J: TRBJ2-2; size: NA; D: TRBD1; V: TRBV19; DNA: TGTGCCAGTAGTATCGGGGGACAGGGGAACACCGGGGAGCTGTTTTTT; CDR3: CASSIGGQGNTGELFF
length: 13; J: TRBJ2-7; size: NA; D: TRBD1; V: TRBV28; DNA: TGTGCCAGCAGGGGACAGAATTCCTACGAGCAGTACTTC; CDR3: CASRGQNSYEQYF
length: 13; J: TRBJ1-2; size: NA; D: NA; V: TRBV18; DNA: TGTGCCAGCTCACCAGAGGGTAACTATGGCTACACCTTC; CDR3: CASSPEGNYGYTF
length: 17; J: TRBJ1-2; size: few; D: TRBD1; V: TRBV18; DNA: TGTGCCAGCTCATTAAGACAGGGGGCCCGGTGGGTCTATGGCTACACCTTC; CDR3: CASSLRQGARWVYGYTF
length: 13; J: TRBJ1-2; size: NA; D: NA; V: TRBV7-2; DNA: TGTGCCAGCAGCTTCGATGGACACTTTGGCTACACCTTC; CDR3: CASSFDGHFGYTF